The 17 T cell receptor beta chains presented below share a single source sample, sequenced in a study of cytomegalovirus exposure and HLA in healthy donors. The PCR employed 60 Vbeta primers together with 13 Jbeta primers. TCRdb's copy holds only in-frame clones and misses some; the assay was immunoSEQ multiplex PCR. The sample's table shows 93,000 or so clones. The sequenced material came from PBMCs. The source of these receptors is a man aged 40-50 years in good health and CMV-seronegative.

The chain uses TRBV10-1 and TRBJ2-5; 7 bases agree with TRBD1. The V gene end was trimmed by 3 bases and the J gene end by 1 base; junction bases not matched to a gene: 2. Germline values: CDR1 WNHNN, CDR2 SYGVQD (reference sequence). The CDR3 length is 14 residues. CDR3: CASSEGTAQETQYF. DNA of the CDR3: TGCGCCAGCAGTGAAGGGACAGCCCAAGAGACCCAGTACTTC.

In DNA form, the CDR3 reads TGCGCCAGCAACCCGGGGGGTACAGCAGTAACTAAGCAGTACTTC. This translates into CASNPGGTAVTKQYF. The V gene is TRBV10-1, the J gene TRBJ2-7; 7 bases align to TRBD2. V lost 7 bases to trimming and J lost 8 bases; unmatched junction nucleotides: 17. The CDR3 sequence is 15 residues long. Germline V gene sequence: CDR1 WNHNN, CDR2 SYGVQD (reference sequence).

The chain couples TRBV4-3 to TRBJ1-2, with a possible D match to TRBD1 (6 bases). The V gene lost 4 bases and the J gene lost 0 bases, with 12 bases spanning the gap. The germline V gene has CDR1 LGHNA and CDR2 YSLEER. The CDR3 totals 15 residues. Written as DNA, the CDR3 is TGCGCCAGCAGCCTCGAAAGGGGGTCTAACTATGGCTACACCTTC. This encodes CASSLERGSNYGYTF.

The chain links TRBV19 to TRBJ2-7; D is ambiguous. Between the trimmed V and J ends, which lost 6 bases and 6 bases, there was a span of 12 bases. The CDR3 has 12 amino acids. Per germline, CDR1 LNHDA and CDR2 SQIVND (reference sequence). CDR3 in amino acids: CASSTPAFEQYF. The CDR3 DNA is TGTGCCAGTAGCACACCCGCCTTCGAGCAGTACTTC.

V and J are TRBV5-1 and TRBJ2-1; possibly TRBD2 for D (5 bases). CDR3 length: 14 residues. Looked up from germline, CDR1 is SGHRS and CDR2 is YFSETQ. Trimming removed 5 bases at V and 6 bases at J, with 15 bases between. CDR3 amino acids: CASRLKTRANEQFF. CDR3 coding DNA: TGCGCCAGCAGGCTTAAAACTAGGGCCAATGAGCAGTTCTTC.

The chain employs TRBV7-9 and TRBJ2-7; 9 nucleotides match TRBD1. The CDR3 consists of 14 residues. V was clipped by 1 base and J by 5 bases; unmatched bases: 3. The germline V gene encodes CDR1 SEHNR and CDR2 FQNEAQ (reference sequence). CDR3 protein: CASSLGDRAHEQYF. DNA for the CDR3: TGTGCCAGCAGCTTAGGGGACAGGGCCCACGAGCAGTACTTC.

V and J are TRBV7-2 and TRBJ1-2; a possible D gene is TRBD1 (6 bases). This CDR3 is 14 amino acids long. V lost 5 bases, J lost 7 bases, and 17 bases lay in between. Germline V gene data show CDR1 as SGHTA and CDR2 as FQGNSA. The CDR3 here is CASSPGGRGSGYTF. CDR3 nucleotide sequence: TGTGCCAGCAGCCCGGGGGGCCGGGGGTCTGGCTACACCTTC.

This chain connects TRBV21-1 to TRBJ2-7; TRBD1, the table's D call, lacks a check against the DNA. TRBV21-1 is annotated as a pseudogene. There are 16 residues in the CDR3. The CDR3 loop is CASSSRQGALGYEQYF. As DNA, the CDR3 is TGTGCCAGCAGCAGTCGACAGGGGGCGCTTGGCTACGAGCAGTACTTC.

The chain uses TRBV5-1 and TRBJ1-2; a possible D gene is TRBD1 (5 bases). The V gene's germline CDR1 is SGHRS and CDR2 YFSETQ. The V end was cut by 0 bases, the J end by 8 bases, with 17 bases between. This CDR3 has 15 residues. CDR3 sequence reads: CASSLANVEGIGYTF. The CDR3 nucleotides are TGCGCCAGCAGCTTGGCGAACGTGGAGGGGATAGGCTACACCTTC.

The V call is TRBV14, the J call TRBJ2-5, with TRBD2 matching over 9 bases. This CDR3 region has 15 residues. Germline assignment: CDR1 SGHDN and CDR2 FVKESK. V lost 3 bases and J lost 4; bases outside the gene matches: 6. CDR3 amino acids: CASSHPLAGLETQYF. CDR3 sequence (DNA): TGTGCCAGCAGCCATCCTCTAGCGGGGTTAGAGACCCAGTACTTC.

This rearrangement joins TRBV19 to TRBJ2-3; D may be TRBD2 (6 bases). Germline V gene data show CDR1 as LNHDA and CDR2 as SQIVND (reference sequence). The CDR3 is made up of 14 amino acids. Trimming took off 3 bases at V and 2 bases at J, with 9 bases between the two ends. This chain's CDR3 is CASSIAGNTDTQYF. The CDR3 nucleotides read TGTGCCAGTAGTATCGCGGGAAACACAGATACGCAGTATTTT.

The CDR3 here is CASSGPGGTHVSETQYF. The DNA for the CDR3 is TGTGCCAGCAGTGGTCCTGGAGGGACTCATGTTTCGGAGACCCAGTACTTC. The rearrangement uses TRBV28 and TRBJ2-5, with D possibly TRBD2 on 6 matching bases. This CDR3 is 17 amino acids long. Germline V CDR1 and CDR2: MDHEN, SYDVKM. Trimming took 5 bases from V and 5 from J, leaving 24 bases between them.

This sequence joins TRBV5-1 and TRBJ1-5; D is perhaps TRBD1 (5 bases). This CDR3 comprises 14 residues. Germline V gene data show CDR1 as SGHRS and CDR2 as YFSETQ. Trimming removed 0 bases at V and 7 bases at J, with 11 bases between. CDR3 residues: CASSLGTGNQPQHF. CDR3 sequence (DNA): TGCGCCAGCAGCTTGGGCACAGGAAACCAGCCCCAGCATTTT.

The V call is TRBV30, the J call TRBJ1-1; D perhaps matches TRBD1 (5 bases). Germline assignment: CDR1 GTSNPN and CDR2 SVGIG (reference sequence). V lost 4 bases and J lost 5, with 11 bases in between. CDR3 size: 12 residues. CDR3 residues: CAWTDGGTEAFF. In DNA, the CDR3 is TGTGCCTGGACCGACGGGGGGACTGAAGCTTTCTTT.

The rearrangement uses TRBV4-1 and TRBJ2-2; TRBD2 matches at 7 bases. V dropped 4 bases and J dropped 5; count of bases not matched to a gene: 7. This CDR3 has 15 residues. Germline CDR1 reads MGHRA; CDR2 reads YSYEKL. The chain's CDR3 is CASSLREGRTGELFF. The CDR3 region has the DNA TGCGCCAGCAGCCTAAGGGAGGGTCGAACCGGGGAGCTGTTTTTT.

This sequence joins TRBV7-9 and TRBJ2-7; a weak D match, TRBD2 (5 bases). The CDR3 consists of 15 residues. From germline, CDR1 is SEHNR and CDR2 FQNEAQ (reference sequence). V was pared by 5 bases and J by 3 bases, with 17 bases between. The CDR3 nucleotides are TGTGCCAGCAGCCGTCCGGGAAAACGGGACTACGAGCAGTACTTC. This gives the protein CASSRPGKRDYEQYF.

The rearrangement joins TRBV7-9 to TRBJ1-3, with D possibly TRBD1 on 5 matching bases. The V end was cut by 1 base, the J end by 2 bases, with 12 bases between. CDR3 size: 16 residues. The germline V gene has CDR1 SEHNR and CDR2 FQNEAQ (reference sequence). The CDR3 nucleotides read TGTGCCAGCAGCTTAGTATCAGGGTCGGCTGGAAACACCATATATTTT. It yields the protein CASSLVSGSAGNTIYF.